This T cell receptor (beta chain) emerged from a study of T cell responses to AZD1222 COVID-19 vaccine. Study observations and caveats: The repertoires were collected only after the peak T cell response. Females made up more of the donors, who were largely white British, and clonal diversity may have come out too low.

Germline CDR1 reads LGHDT; CDR2 reads YNNKEL (reference sequence). Losses at the gene ends were 0 bases for V and 9 bases for J; bases not matched to a gene: 9. The length of the CDR3 is 15 residues. About this clone itself: The antigen is not known.

Profiled with immunoSEQ multiplex PCR; TCRdb holds only in-frame clones, not every one. The sample lists over 85,000 clones; 94% were seen once. The sequence was obtained from an adult who received the AZD1222 COVID-19 vaccine. The rearrangement uses TRBV3-1 (or the pseudogene TRBV3-2) and TRBJ2-5; 8 bases match TRBD2. This material consisted of peripheral blood, taken 28 days after the second AZD1222 dose. This CDR3 reads CASSQDTSGGRAQYF. DNA of the CDR3: TGTGCCAGCAGCCAAGATACTAGCGGAGGTCGGGCCCAGTACTTC.